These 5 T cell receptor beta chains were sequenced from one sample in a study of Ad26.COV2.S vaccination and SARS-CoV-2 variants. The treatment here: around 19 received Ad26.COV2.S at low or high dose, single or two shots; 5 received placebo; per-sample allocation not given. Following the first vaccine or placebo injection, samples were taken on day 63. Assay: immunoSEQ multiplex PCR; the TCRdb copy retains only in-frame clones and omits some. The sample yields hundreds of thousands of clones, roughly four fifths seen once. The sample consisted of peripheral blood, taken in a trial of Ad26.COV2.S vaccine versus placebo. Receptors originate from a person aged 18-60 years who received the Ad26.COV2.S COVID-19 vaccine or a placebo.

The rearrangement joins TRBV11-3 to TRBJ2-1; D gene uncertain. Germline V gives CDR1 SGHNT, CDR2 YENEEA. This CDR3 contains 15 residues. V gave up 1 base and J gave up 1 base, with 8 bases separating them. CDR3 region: CASSLGSRSYNEQFF. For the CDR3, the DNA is TGTGCCAGCAGCTTAGGGTCCAGGTCCTACAATGAGCAGTTCTTC.

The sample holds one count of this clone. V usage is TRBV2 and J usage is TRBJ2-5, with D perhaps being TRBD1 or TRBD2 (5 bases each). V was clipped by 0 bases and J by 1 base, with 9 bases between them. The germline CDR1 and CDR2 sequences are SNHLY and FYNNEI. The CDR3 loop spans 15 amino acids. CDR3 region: CASSEAPGTQETQYF. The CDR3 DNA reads TGTGCCAGCAGTGAAGCCCCTGGGACCCAAGAGACCCAGTACTTC.

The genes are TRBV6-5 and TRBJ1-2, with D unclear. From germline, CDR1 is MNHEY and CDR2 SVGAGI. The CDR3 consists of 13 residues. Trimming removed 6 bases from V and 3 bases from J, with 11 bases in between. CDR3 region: CASRTPADYGYTF. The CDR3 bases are TGTGCCAGCAGGACACCGGCGGACTATGGCTACACCTTC.

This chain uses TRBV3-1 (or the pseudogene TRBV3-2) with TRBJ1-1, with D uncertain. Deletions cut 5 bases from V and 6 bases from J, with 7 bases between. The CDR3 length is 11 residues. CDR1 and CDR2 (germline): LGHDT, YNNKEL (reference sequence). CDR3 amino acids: CASSDRAEAFF. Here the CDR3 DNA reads TGTGCCAGCAGCGATCGGGCTGAAGCTTTCTTT.

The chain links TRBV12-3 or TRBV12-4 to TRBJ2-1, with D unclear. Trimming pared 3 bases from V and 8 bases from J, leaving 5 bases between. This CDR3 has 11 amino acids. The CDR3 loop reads CASSLGYEQFF. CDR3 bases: TGTGCCAGCAGTTTGGGGTATGAGCAGTTCTTC.